Presented here are 18 T cell receptor beta chains from one specimen sequenced in a study of T-cell reconstitution after alpha-beta-depleted transplantation in children. The authors prepared the TCRbeta library with unique molecular identifiers. MiXCR was run by TCRdb on the PCR reads, yielding one entry per CDR3 protein. The table includes about 690,000 distinct CDR3 sequences, 16% detected once. The specimen comprised PBMCs from the stem cell graft donor, sampled from the stem cell graft. These receptors were obtained from a human donor who donated a stem cell graft to a child with acute myeloid leukemia.

This clonotype was detected a few times. The chain carries TRBV20-1 and TRBJ1-1; 9 nucleotides line up with TRBD1. The CDR3 is 15 amino acids. V shed 6 bases and J 3 bases; nucleotides not matched to a gene: 11. The germline V gene encodes CDR1 DFQATT and CDR2 SNEGSKA (reference sequence). This CDR3 reads CSALPGTGSHTEAFF. Here the CDR3 DNA reads TGCAGTGCCCTACCCGGGACAGGGAGTCACACTGAAGCTTTCTTT.

This clonotype was found many times. The gene calls are TRBV7-6 and TRBJ2-5; 8 nucleotides align to TRBD2. This CDR3 is built from 13 residues. Germline V gene lookup returns CDR1 SGHVS and CDR2 FNYEAQ. The ends lost 4 bases at V and 5 bases at J; junction bases unmatched: 3. The CDR3 is CASSSAGAETQYF. For the CDR3, the DNA is TGTGCCAGCAGCTCAGCGGGGGCTGAGACCCAGTACTTC. Drawing the rest from reference TRBV7-6 and TRBJ2-5, the complete variable domain is GAGVSQSPRYKVTKRGQDVALRCDPISGHVSLYWYRQALGQGPEFLTYFNYEAQQDKSGLPNDRFSAERPEGSISTLTIQRTEQRDSAMYRCASSSAGAETQYFGPGTRLLVL.

This clonotype was counted many times. This chain connects TRBV6-5 to TRBJ2-2, with 7 bases lining up with TRBD1. The germline V gene has CDR1 MNHEY and CDR2 SVGAGI. V lost 4 bases and J lost 5; bases outside the gene matches: 7. The length of the CDR3 is 15 residues. The CDR3 here is CASSFVRQGTGELFF. The CDR3 nucleotides are TGTGCCAGCAGTTTCGTTAGACAGGGAACCGGGGAGCTGTTTTTT.

This clonotype was counted only a few times. The chain combines TRBV6-6 with TRBJ2-7; possibly TRBD1 for D (5 bases). CDR3 length equals 13 residues. The germline V gene has CDR1 MNHNY and CDR2 SVGAGI (reference sequence). CDR3 region: CAVARAWLYEQYF. CDR3 DNA sequence: TGTGCGGTCGCCAGGGCCTGGCTCTACGAGCAGTACTTC.

The table lists this clonotype with a few counts. This rearrangement joins TRBV24-1 to TRBJ1-2, with 10 bases fitting TRBD1. The CDR3 loop spans 14 amino acids. CDR1 is KGHDR and CDR2 is SFDVKD in the germline V gene. J gave up 8 bases and V 1 base, and 3 bases lay outside the gene matches. DNA for the CDR3: TGTGCCACCAGTGATTTTGAGACAGGGGGCGGCTACACCTTC. The encoded protein is CATSDFETGGGYTF.

This clonotype was counted at least ten times. The V call is TRBV6-5, the J call TRBJ1-1; tentatively, D is TRBD1 (6 bases). The CDR3 extends over 15 amino acids. Germline V gene sequence: CDR1 MNHEY, CDR2 SVGAGI. Trimming removed 0 bases at V and 10 bases at J, with 18 bases between. This chain's CDR3 is CASSYSPGRGHGAFF. CDR3 DNA sequence: TGTGCCAGCAGTTACTCCCCGGGCCGGGGGCACGGAGCTTTCTTT.

This clonotype was observed a handful of times. The rearrangement links TRBV7-9 to TRBJ2-3; 7 bases align to TRBD2. V shed 0 bases, J shed 10 bases, and the junction held 7 bases outside the gene matches. This CDR3 region has 14 residues. Per germline, CDR1 SEHNR and CDR2 FQNEAQ (reference sequence). The chain's CDR3 is CASSLAGGSPSQYF. CDR3 nucleotides: TGTGCCAGCAGCTTAGCCGGGGGGTCCCCTTCGCAGTATTTT.

The gene calls are TRBV7-2 and TRBJ1-1, with D possibly being TRBD1 (5 bases). The V end was cut by 2 bases, the J end by 7 bases, with 11 bases between. The CDR3 spans 13 residues. Germline V lookup: CDR1 SGHTA, CDR2 FQGNSA. CDR3 loop: CASSLLRAVEAFF. CDR3 bases: TGTGCCAGCAGCTTACTCAGGGCAGTTGAAGCTTTCTTT. Looking up the rest from reference TRBV7-2 and TRBJ1-1 gives the full variable domain: GAGVSQSPSNKVTEKGKDVELRCDPISGHTALYWYRQSLGQGLEFLIYFQGNSAPDKSGLPSDRFSAERTGGSVSTLTIQRTQQEDSAVYLCASSLLRAVEAFFGQGTRLTVV.

In its sample, this clonotype was seen a few times. The chain joins TRBV7-2 to TRBJ1-2; TRBD1 agrees at 7 bases. CDR1 SGHTA and CDR2 FQGNSA come from the germline V gene. The junction had 13 bases not matched to a gene; V was cut back by 5 bases and J by 4 bases. CDR3 length equals 16 residues. Here the CDR3 reads CASSLTDMWDSYGYTF. CDR3 nucleotides: TGTGCCAGCAGCCTAACCGATATGTGGGACAGCTATGGCTACACCTTC.

Concerning this clonotype itself: One end of the junction fails to match germline, which may point to a read error. The chain joins TRBV24-1 to TRBJ2-1; 7 bases fit TRBD2. CDR1 and CDR2 (germline): KGHDR, SFDVKD. This CDR3 spans 15 amino acids. The CDR3 nucleotides read TGTGGCACCAGTGATTTGAACGGGGGGATCGATGAGCAGTTCTTC. Protein: CGTSDLNGGIDEQFF.

This clonotype occurred a few times. In DNA form, the CDR3 reads TGTGCCAGCACCCATCGGAGCTACTATGGCTACACCTTC. Protein: CASTHRSYYGYTF. The J gene is TRBJ1-2, the V gene TRBV12-3 or TRBV12-4; no firm D call. The CDR3 consists of 13 residues. Trimming took off 7 bases at V and 3 bases at J, with 12 bases between the two ends.

This clonotype was found many times. The genes are TRBV20-1 and TRBJ2-3, with D perhaps matching TRBD1 (6 bases). This CDR3 has 16 amino acids. Germline-derived CDR1 and CDR2 are DFQATT and SNEGSKA (reference sequence). The ends were cut back, 1 base at V and 2 bases at J, with 16 bases in the middle. The CDR3 loop is CSARVLGGPFTDTQYF. CDR3 sequence (DNA): TGCAGTGCTAGAGTCTTAGGGGGACCATTCACAGATACGCAGTATTTT.

The chain is built from TRBV21-1 and TRBJ2-7; the table's TRBD1 call for D was not verified on the DNA. TRBV21-1 is a listed pseudogene. The CDR3 runs 15 residues. CDR3: CASSKVGRGPYEQYF. The CDR3 DNA is TGTGCCAGCAGCAAAGTTGGCAGGGGTCCTTACGAGCAGTACTTC.

In this sample, this clonotype turned up a few times. V gene TRBV9 combines with J gene TRBJ2-7; 8 nucleotides agree with TRBD1. This CDR3 region has 14 residues. V shed 5 bases, J shed 2 bases, and the junction held 6 bases outside the gene matches. From germline, CDR1 is SGDLS and CDR2 YYNGEE. The DNA of the CDR3 is TGTGCCAGCAGTATGACAGGGGCAACCTACGAGCAGTACTTC. Amino acid sequence: CASSMTGATYEQYF. Filled out from reference TRBV9 and TRBJ2-7, the complete variable domain reads DSGVTQTPKHLITATGQRVTLRCSPRSGDLSVYWYQQSLDQGLQFLIQYYNGEERAKGNILERFSAQQFPDLHSELNLSSLELGDSALYFCASSMTGATYEQYFGPGTRLTVT.

This clonotype came up many times. V is TRBV20-1 and J is TRBJ1-3; 8 bases are a match to TRBD1. CDR1 is DFQATT and CDR2 is SNEGSKA in the germline V gene (reference sequence). This CDR3 region has 15 residues. V was pared by 4 bases and J by 1 base, with 6 bases of the junction left unmatched. The DNA for the CDR3 is TGCAGTGCTACGGACAGGGCGCGGTCTGGAAACACCATATATTTT. Amino acids: CSATDRARSGNTIYF.

This clonotype was counted many times. The chain employs TRBV29-1 and TRBJ1-3, with D possibly TRBD1 on 6 matching bases. V was cut by 0 bases and J by 4 bases, with 10 bases left in between. The CDR3 has 14 residues. In germline, CDR1 is SQVTM, CDR2 ANQGSEA. CDR3 in amino acids: CSVEDGGQGNTIYF. The CDR3 nucleotides read TGCAGCGTTGAAGATGGGGGGCAAGGAAACACCATATATTTT.

The V and J genes are TRBV11-3 and TRBJ2-6; 7 bases agree with TRBD1. The CDR3 has 14 residues. With V trimmed by 6 bases and J by 5 bases, 4 bases remained unmatched. Looked up from germline, CDR1 is SGHNT and CDR2 is YENEEA. CDR3 sequence (DNA): TGTGCCAGCAGAGAAAGGGGGCGGGCCAACGTCCTGACTTTC. Translated: CASRERGRANVLTF.

This clonotype was observed at least ten times. For the CDR3, the DNA is TGCAGTGCTAGCCCCAGGGCGCCTCGTCCCTACGAGCAGTACTTC. Its protein is CSASPRAPRPYEQYF. The rearrangement links TRBV20-1 to TRBJ2-7; possibly TRBD1 for D (5 bases). This CDR3 contains 15 residues. Germline V gene lookup returns CDR1 DFQATT and CDR2 SNEGSKA (reference sequence). Trimming shortened V by 3 bases and J by 2 bases, and 17 bases separated the two germline ends.